Shown below are 25 T cell receptor beta chains from a single sample sequenced in a study of T-cell reconstitution after alpha-beta-depleted transplantation in children. Unique molecular identifiers were incorporated during preparation of the TCRbeta library. From the PCR reads, TCRdb called clonotypes with MiXCR, one entry per CDR3 protein. The sample lists almost 500,000 distinct CDR3 sequences; approximately 12% were seen once. Sample: PBMCs from the stem cell graft donor, taken from the stem cell graft. These receptors originate from a human donor who donated a stem cell graft to a child with combined immunodeficiency.

The chain uses TRBV29-1 and TRBJ1-1; 7 bases fit TRBD1. Trimming cost V 7 bases and J 2 bases; bases outside gene matches: 7. The germline gives CDR1 SQVTM, CDR2 ANQGSEA. The CDR3 loop spans 13 amino acids. CDR3 nucleotides: TGCAGCGGAAGGACAGGAGGCAACACTGAAGCTTTCTTT. Amino acid sequence: CSGRTGGNTEAFF.

This clonotype was counted ten times or more. The J gene is TRBJ2-7, the V gene TRBV7-2; D remains unclear. There are 13 residues in the CDR3. Trimming shortened V by 3 bases and J by 4 bases, and 10 bases separated the two germline ends. Looked up from germline, CDR1 is SGHTA and CDR2 is FQGNSA. CDR3 amino acids: CASSFGEDYEQYF. The DNA for the CDR3 is TGTGCCAGCAGCTTTGGGGAAGATTACGAGCAGTACTTC.

This clonotype was seen more than once but under ten times. The chain uses TRBV6-5 and TRBJ2-1; TRBD1 is a possible D gene (6 bases). V dropped 5 bases and J dropped 5 bases, with 13 bases sitting between them. CDR1 and CDR2 (germline): MNHEY, SVGAGI. This CDR3 comprises 14 residues. The chain's CDR3 is CASSHRDKDNEQFF. The CDR3 nucleotides read TGTGCCAGCAGTCACCGGGACAAGGACAATGAGCAGTTCTTC.

The chain is built from TRBV11-2 and TRBJ2-1, with no clear D. Trimming pared 2 bases from V and 2 bases from J, leaving 10 bases between. The CDR3 consists of 15 residues. Germline loops: CDR1 SGHAT, CDR2 FQNNGV. The DNA for the CDR3 is TGTGCCAGCAGCTTAAGTTCCTGGCCCTACAATGAGCAGTTCTTC. It is translated as CASSLSSWPYNEQFF.

This clonotype was observed many times. One end of the junction fails to match germline, which may point to a read error. The chain links TRBV12-3 or TRBV12-4 to TRBJ2-4, with 8 bases matching TRBD1. The CDR3 totals 11 residues. CDR3 amino acids: CASSSRTGMNF. As DNA, the CDR3 is TGTGCCAGCAGTTCCCGGACAGGGATGAACTTC.

This sequence joins TRBV27 and TRBJ2-2, with 7 positions matching TRBD1. This CDR3 is built from 14 residues. CDR1 is MNHEY, CDR2 SMNVEV, per germline (reference sequence). Unmatched junction bases numbered 7, after V lost 4 bases and J lost 8 bases. In DNA form, the CDR3 reads TGTGCCAGCAGTTCCCGGACAGGCCCTGGGGAGCTGTTTTTT. Translating gives CASSSRTGPGELFF.

There are a few counts of this clonotype. The CDR3 sequence is CSARGLKGEGEQYF. CDR3 DNA: TGCAGTGCTAGAGGACTTAAAGGGGAAGGCGAGCAGTACTTC. This chain connects TRBV20-1 to TRBJ2-7; a possible D gene is TRBD1 (5 bases). Germline lookup yields CDR1 DFQATT and CDR2 SNEGSKA (reference sequence). Trimming took off 1 base at V and 6 bases at J, with 16 bases between the two ends. The CDR3 is made up of 14 amino acids.

This clonotype was counted a few times. This rearrangement joins TRBV9 to TRBJ2-5; 9 bases line up with TRBD1. This CDR3 region has 16 residues. J lost 2 bases, V lost 4 bases, and 9 bases had no gene match. Germline V gene sequence: CDR1 SGDLS, CDR2 YYNGEE. The chain's CDR3 is CASSPGSGQGQETQYF. CDR3 DNA: TGTGCCAGCAGCCCCGGTTCTGGACAGGGGCAAGAGACCCAGTACTTC.

The chain is built from TRBV2 and TRBJ1-1; no reliable D call. Germline V gives CDR1 SNHLY, CDR2 FYNNEI. V gave up 6 bases and J gave up 0 bases, with 11 bases separating them. The CDR3 spans 14 residues. The CDR3 DNA is TGTGCCAGCAGGAGAGGCAGCATGAACACTGAAGCTTTCTTT. Residues: CASRRGSMNTEAFF.

Comments on this clonotype: At one boundary the junction diverges from the germline segment, which might be a read error. This rearrangement joins TRBV7-9 to TRBJ2-5, with 7 bases lining up with TRBD2. There are 17 residues in the CDR3. Germline-derived CDR1 and CDR2 are SEHNR and FQNEAQ (reference sequence). The CDR3 loop is CARSLFGLVWRQETQYF. For the CDR3, the DNA is TGTGCCAGGAGCTTGTTTGGACTAGTCTGGCGCCAAGAGACCCAGTACTTC. Full variable domain (remainder filled in from reference TRBV7-9 and TRBJ2-5): DTGVSQNPRHKITKRGQNVTFRCDPISEHNRLYWYRQTLGQGPEFLTYFQNEAQLEKSRLLSDRFSAERPKGSFSTLEIQRTEQGDSAMYLCARSLFGLVWRQETQYFGPGTRLLVL.

This clonotype appeared a few times. The V call is TRBV12-3 or TRBV12-4, the J call TRBJ2-1, with unresolved D. The V gene lost 7 bases and the J gene lost 13 bases, with 20 bases spanning the gap. This CDR3 has 13 amino acids. The CDR3 sequence: CASTLEEWGRQFF. In nucleotides, the CDR3 is TGTGCCAGCACCCTGGAAGAGTGGGGAAGACAGTTCTTC.

The chain has TRBV11-2 and TRBJ1-3; D gene ambiguous. The germline V gene has CDR1 SGHAT and CDR2 FQNNGV. The CDR3 covers 16 residues. Trimming left V 0 bases short and J 0 bases short, with 9 bases between. In DNA, the CDR3 is TGTGCCAGCAGCTTAGATTTGGCTGCCTCTGGAAACACCATATATTTT. Translating it yields CASSLDLAASGNTIYF.

The chain is built from TRBV12-3 or TRBV12-4 and TRBJ2-5, with a possible D match to TRBD2 (5 bases). The ends were cut back, 5 bases at V and 5 bases at J, with 18 bases in the middle. The CDR3 is 15 residues long. The CDR3 sequence: CASSRPPTSWETQYF. The CDR3 nucleotides read TGTGCCAGCAGTAGGCCCCCTACTAGTTGGGAGACCCAGTACTTC.

The chain recombines TRBV30 with TRBJ2-7; 9 bases fit TRBD2. This CDR3 has 16 residues. Losses at the gene ends were 0 bases for V and 3 bases for J; bases not matched to a gene: 9. CDR1 and CDR2 (germline): GTSNPN, SVGIG (reference sequence). CDR3 bases: TGTGCCTGGAGTGTACAGGGACTAGCAGGATTCTACGAGCAGTACTTC. Encoded protein: CAWSVQGLAGFYEQYF. The whole variable domain, remainder taken from reference TRBV30 and TRBJ2-7, is SQTIHQWPATLVQPVGSPLSLECTVEGTSNPNLYWYRQAAGRGLQLLFYSVGIGQISSEVPQNLSASRPQDRQFILSSKKLLLSDSGFYLCAWSVQGLAGFYEQYFGPGTRLTVT.

In regard to this clonotype: No conserved phenylalanine or tryptophan ends this CDR3, so it is likely a read error. This chain uses TRBV7-8 with TRBJ2-1, with a tentative D call TRBD1 (6 bases). From germline, CDR1 is SGHVS and CDR2 FQNEAQ. The CDR3 sequence is 14 residues long. Trimming stripped 1 base from V and 3 bases from J, with 7 bases between. CDR3: CASSLVGGYNEQFY. In DNA form, the CDR3 reads TGTGCCAGCAGCTTAGTAGGGGGCTACAATGAGCAGTTCTAC.

The chain recombines TRBV7-6 with TRBJ2-1; D call uncertain. Germline V lookup: CDR1 SGHVS, CDR2 FNYEAQ. V was shortened by 0 bases and J by 10 bases, with 10 bases between the two germline ends. The CDR3 extends over 13 amino acids. CDR3 amino acids: CASSLASKREQFF. The CDR3 nucleotides are TGTGCCAGCAGCTTAGCGTCTAAACGAGAGCAGTTCTTC.

Many counts were recorded for this clonotype. The chain couples TRBV12-3 or TRBV12-4 to TRBJ2-2; D might be TRBD1 (6 bases). Trimming left V 6 bases short and J 5 bases short, with 16 bases between. The CDR3 loop spans 15 amino acids. In DNA form, the CDR3 reads TGTGCCAGCAGCCCTACAGGGTCATGGACCGGGGAGCTGTTTTTT. Translating it yields CASSPTGSWTGELFF.

This chain connects TRBV12-3 or TRBV12-4 to TRBJ2-1; 14 bases line up with TRBD2. With 6 bases clipped from V and 2 bases from J, the junction kept 6 bases outside the gene matches. The CDR3 covers 17 residues. CDR3 coding DNA: TGTGCCAGCAGGGGGACTAGCGGGAGCCAAGCCTACAATGAGCAGTTCTTC. This encodes CASRGTSGSQAYNEQFF.

The table lists this clonotype with many counts. This chain links TRBV7-3 with TRBJ2-2; D not certain. The CDR3 consists of 17 residues. V gave up 5 bases and J gave up 1 base, with 17 bases separating them. CDR1 is SGHTA, CDR2 FQGTGA, per germline. The CDR3 nucleotides read TGTGCCAGCAGCCCACTAACGGACCCCAGGAACACCGGGGAGCTGTTTTTT. Translated: CASSPLTDPRNTGELFF.

This clonotype was observed at least ten times. In nucleotides, the CDR3 is TGTGCCTGCTCTCGGTCGAACACCGGGGAGCTGTTTTTT. Amino acids: CACSRSNTGELFF. This sequence joins TRBV6-1 and TRBJ2-2; unclear D gene. V lost 11 bases and J 0 bases, leaving 10 bases between the germline ends. This CDR3 contains 13 residues. The germline V gene has CDR1 MNHNS and CDR2 SASEGT.

The rearrangement uses TRBV12-3 or TRBV12-4 and TRBJ2-7; the D is unclear. V dropped 5 bases and J dropped 7 bases, with 18 bases sitting between them. This CDR3 is built from 14 residues. The CDR3 sequence is CASSGPSRGREQYF. The CDR3 DNA sequence: TGTGCCAGCAGTGGCCCGTCCAGAGGAAGGGAGCAGTACTTC.

This clonotype has a handful of counts. The genes are TRBV4-2 and TRBJ1-6, with TRBD1 as a possible D gene (6 bases). CDR1 and CDR2 (germline): LGHNA, YNFKEQ. V lost 4 bases, J lost 9 bases, and 22 bases lay in between. CDR3 size: 17 residues. The CDR3 bases are TGTGCCAGCAGCCCAGGTCCGGTCAGGGGTAATAGTTCACCCCTCCACTTT. Translation: CASSPGPVRGNSSPLHF.

This clonotype was observed a handful of times. Its ends do not fully match the called genes, so a read error is possible. The rearrangement uses TRBV12-3 or TRBV12-4 and TRBJ2-1; 10 nucleotides match TRBD2. The CDR3 covers 15 residues. In DNA, the CDR3 is TGTGCCAGCAGTATAGCGGGGGGCCTTTACAATGAGCAGTTCTTC. This codes for CASSIAGGLYNEQFF.

This clonotype showed up just a few times. The DNA of the CDR3 is TGCAGCGTTGCCCCTGCGGCAGGGCGCTACCAAGAGACCCAGTACTTC. Translation: CSVAPAAGRYQETQYF. The chain is built from TRBV29-1 and TRBJ2-5; D might be TRBD1 (5 bases). This CDR3 is 16 amino acids long. Germline V CDR1 and CDR2: SQVTM, ANQGSEA. Between the trimmed V and J ends, which lost 4 bases and 0 bases, there was a span of 18 bases. The entire variable domain, with the rest obtained from reference TRBV29-1 and TRBJ2-5, is as follows: SAVISQKPSRDICQRGTSLTIQCQVDSQVTMMFWYRQQPGQSLTLIATANQGSEATYESGFVIDKFPISRPNLTFSTLTVSNMSPEDSSIYLCSVAPAAGRYQETQYFGPGTRLLVL.

This clonotype was seen more than once but under ten times. The J gene is TRBJ2-2, the V gene TRBV7-3, with D tentatively TRBD2 (5 bases). The CDR3 consists of 15 residues. The germline CDR1 and CDR2 sequences are SGHTA and FQGTGA. V was clipped by 5 bases and J by 7 bases, with 17 bases between them. CDR3 sequence: CASSPIMTGNGELFF. The CDR3 nucleotides are TGTGCCAGCAGCCCAATCATGACGGGGAACGGGGAGCTGTTTTTT. Looking up the rest from reference TRBV7-3 and TRBJ2-2 gives the full variable domain: GAGVSQTPSNKVTEKGKYVELRCDPISGHTALYWYRQSLGQGPEFLIYFQGTGAADDSGLPNDRFFAVRPEGSVSTLKIQRTERGDSAVYLCASSPIMTGNGELFFGEGSRLTVL.